Below, 14 T cell receptor beta chains from the same sample are listed, as sequenced in a study of shared T cell receptors in the human thymus. Sequenced by immunoSEQ multiplex PCR; TCRdb stores in-frame clones only, minus some. The sample shows under 450,000 clones, more than 85% of them seen only once. The source material was thymocytes. The receptors were sampled from a human donor.

The rearrangement links TRBV2 to TRBJ2-1; 9 bases align to TRBD1. Germline CDR1 reads SNHLY; CDR2 reads FYNNEI. V lost 7 bases, J lost 4 bases, and 17 bases stayed unmatched. This CDR3 is 18 amino acids long. CDR3 nucleotide sequence: TGTGCCAGCATAGGGATGGAGAACAGGGGGCGAGGGTACAATGAGCAGTTCTTC. This codes for CASIGMENRGRGYNEQFF.

The J gene is TRBJ2-3, the V gene TRBV5-1, with unresolved D. V was clipped by 0 bases and J by 0 bases, with 11 bases between them. Germline V gene lookup returns CDR1 SGHRS and CDR2 YFSETQ. This CDR3 has 16 residues. DNA of the CDR3: TGCGCCAGCAGCTTGGTGAAGGGAACTAGCACAGATACGCAGTATTTT. Its translation is CASSLVKGTSTDTQYF.

The chain has TRBV28 and TRBJ2-1; the D call may be TRBD1 or TRBD2 (5 bases each). The CDR3 loop spans 17 amino acids. The ends were cut back, 3 bases at V and 3 bases at J, with 18 bases in the middle. Germline CDR1 MDHEN, CDR2 SYDVKM. In DNA form, the CDR3 reads TGTGCCAGCAGTTTCTACTCCTGGGACGGTCACTACAATGAGCAGTTCTTC. The encoded protein is CASSFYSWDGHYNEQFF.

The chain recombines TRBV7-2 with TRBJ2-4; 8 nucleotides line up with TRBD1. CDR1 and CDR2 (germline): SGHTA, FQGNSA. The CDR3 runs 18 residues. Losses at the gene ends were 5 bases for V and 2 bases for J; bases not matched to a gene: 14. This chain's CDR3 is CASSLDRGDPLTKNIQYF. The CDR3, as DNA: TGTGCCAGCAGCCTCGACAGGGGAGACCCCCTTACCAAAAACATTCAGTACTTC.

The chain links TRBV27 to TRBJ2-7, with D possibly matching TRBD1 (6 bases). This CDR3 has 14 residues. Trimming left V 6 bases short and J 4 bases short, with 16 bases between. Germline V gene lookup returns CDR1 MNHEY and CDR2 SMNVEV (reference sequence). Written as DNA, the CDR3 is TGTGCCAGCAGGGGCAACAGGGATTCTTACGAGCAGTACTTC. Translated: CASRGNRDSYEQYF.

The V call is TRBV6-1, the J call TRBJ2-7; 7 bases are shared with TRBD1. The CDR3 is 14 residues long. Germline assignment: CDR1 MNHNS and CDR2 SASEGT. The V segment lost 6 bases and the J segment 5 bases; nucleotides outside the gene matches: 10. The CDR3 region has the DNA TGTGCCAGCAGCGCAACGACAGGGTCCCACGAGCAGTACTTC. Its protein product is CASSATTGSHEQYF.

The rearrangement uses TRBV11-2 and TRBJ2-2, with D perhaps matching TRBD1 (6 bases). The V and J ends lost 7 bases and 4 bases respectively, with 16 bases between them. Germline lookup yields CDR1 SGHAT and CDR2 FQNNGV. The CDR3 length is 15 residues. CDR3 sequence (DNA): TGTGCCAGCAACCAGTCCCAGGGGAGCACCGGGGAGCTGTTTTTT. The encoded protein is CASNQSQGSTGELFF.

The DNA of the CDR3 is TGTGCCAGTGGACGAGCGATGACGCTCAATCAGCCCCAGCATTTT. Its translation is CASGRAMTLNQPQHF. This chain links TRBV19 with TRBJ1-5; no firm D call. The CDR3 runs to 15 residues. Trimming left V 8 bases short and J 3 bases short, with 17 bases between. Germline-derived CDR1 and CDR2 are LNHDA and SQIVND (reference sequence).

CDR3 sequence (DNA): TGTGCCTGGAGCTTGGGAGTCCCGCCCTACGAGCAGTACTTC. Its translation is CAWSLGVPPYEQYF. The chain employs TRBV30 and TRBJ2-7; D possibly corresponds to TRBD2 (5 bases). Germline CDR1 is GTSNPN and CDR2 is SVGIG (reference sequence). The CDR3 is made up of 14 amino acids. V lost 3 bases and J lost 2, with 14 bases in between.

The rearrangement joins TRBV4-2 to TRBJ2-5; 8 bases fit TRBD2. With 0 bases clipped from V and 4 bases from J, the junction kept 10 bases outside the gene matches. Germline V gene sequence: CDR1 LGHNA, CDR2 YNFKEQ. This CDR3 spans 17 amino acids. CDR3 amino acids: CASSQDLPAGVPETQYF. Here the CDR3 DNA reads TGTGCCAGCAGCCAAGATCTCCCAGCGGGAGTCCCAGAGACCCAGTACTTC.

This chain links TRBV6-1 with TRBJ2-3; 8 bases are shared with TRBD2. Germline lookup yields CDR1 MNHNS and CDR2 SASEGT. The CDR3 runs to 15 residues. The V segment lost 6 bases and the J segment 4 bases; nucleotides outside the gene matches: 9. For the CDR3, the DNA is TGTGCCAGCAGCGCCGGGAGCGGGAGATCAGATACGCAGTATTTT. Its protein product is CASSAGSGRSDTQYF.

This clone was counted once. V gene TRBV27 combines with J gene TRBJ1-1, with 8 bases identical to TRBD1. CDR1 is MNHEY, CDR2 SMNVEV, per germline (reference sequence). The CDR3 has 15 residues. Unmatched junction bases numbered 9, after V lost 8 bases and J lost 1 base. In DNA form, the CDR3 reads TGTGCCAGCCGACTGCAGGGGGCCACGAACACTGAAGCTTTCTTT. Protein: CASRLQGATNTEAFF.

The chain recombines TRBV28 with TRBJ2-2, with 7 bases that match TRBD1. J lost 3 bases, V lost 1 base, and 8 bases had no gene match. The CDR3 runs 17 residues. The V gene's germline CDR1 is MDHEN and CDR2 SYDVKM. Here the CDR3 DNA reads TGTGCCAGCAGTTTATACGCGGATACAGGGGACACCGGGGAGCTGTTTTTT. Amino acid sequence: CASSLYADTGDTGELFF.

The chain recombines TRBV28 with TRBJ2-1; the D is unclear. V dropped 4 bases and J dropped 7 bases, with 23 bases sitting between them. From germline, CDR1 is MDHEN and CDR2 SYDVKM. The CDR3 extends over 17 amino acids. The CDR3 loop is CASSCPGLAAPGNEQFF. DNA for the CDR3: TGTGCCAGCAGTTGTCCAGGCCTCGCGGCTCCCGGGAATGAGCAGTTCTTC.